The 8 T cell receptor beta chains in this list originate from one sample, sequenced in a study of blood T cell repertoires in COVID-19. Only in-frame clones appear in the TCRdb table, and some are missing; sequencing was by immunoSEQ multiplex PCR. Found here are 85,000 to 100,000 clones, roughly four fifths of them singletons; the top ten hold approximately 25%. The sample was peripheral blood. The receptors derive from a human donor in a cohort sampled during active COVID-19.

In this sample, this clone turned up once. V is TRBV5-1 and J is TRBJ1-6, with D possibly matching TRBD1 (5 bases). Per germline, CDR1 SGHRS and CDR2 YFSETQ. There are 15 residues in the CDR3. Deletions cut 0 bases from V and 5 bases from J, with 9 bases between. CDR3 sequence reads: CASSLGRGNNSPLHF. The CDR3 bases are TGCGCCAGCAGCTTGGGTAGGGGAAATAATTCACCCCTCCACTTT.

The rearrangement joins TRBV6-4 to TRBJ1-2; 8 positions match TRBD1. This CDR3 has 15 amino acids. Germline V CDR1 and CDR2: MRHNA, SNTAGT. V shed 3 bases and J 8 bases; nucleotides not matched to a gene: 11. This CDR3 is CASSEQQGGTGGYTF. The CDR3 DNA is TGTGCCAGCAGTGAGCAACAGGGGGGAACGGGAGGCTACACCTTC.

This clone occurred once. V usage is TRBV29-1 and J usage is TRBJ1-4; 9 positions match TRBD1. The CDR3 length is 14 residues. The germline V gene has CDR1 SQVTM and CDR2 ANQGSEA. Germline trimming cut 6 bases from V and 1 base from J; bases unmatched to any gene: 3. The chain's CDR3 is CSVGQGLTNEKLFF. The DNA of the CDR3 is TGCAGCGTGGGACAGGGACTAACTAATGAAAAACTGTTTTTT.

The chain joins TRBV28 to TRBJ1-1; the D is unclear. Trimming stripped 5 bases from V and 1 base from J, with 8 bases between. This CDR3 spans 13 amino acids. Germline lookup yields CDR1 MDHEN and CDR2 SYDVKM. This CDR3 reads CASSLPGNTEAFF. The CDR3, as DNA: TGTGCCAGCAGTCTTCCCGGGAACACTGAAGCTTTCTTT.

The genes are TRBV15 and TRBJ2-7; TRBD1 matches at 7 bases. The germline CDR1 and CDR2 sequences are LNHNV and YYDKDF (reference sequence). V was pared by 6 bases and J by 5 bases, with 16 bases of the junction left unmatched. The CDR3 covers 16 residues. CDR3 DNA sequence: TGTGCCACCAGGGGGACACAGGGGCCACGAGCTCACGAGCAGTACTTC. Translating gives CATRGTQGPRAHEQYF. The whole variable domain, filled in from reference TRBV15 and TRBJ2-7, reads DAMVIQNPRYQVTQFGKPVTLSCSQTLNHNVMYWYQQKSSQAPKLLFHYYDKDFNNEADTPDNFQSRRPNTSFCFLDIRSPGLGDTAMYLCATRGTQGPRAHEQYFGPGTRLTVT.

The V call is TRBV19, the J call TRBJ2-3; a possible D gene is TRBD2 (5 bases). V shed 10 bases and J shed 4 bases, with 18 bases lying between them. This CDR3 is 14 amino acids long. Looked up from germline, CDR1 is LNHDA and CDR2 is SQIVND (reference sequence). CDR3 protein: CATQRTKGSDTQYF. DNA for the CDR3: TGTGCCACCCAGCGGACGAAGGGCTCAGATACGCAGTATTTT.

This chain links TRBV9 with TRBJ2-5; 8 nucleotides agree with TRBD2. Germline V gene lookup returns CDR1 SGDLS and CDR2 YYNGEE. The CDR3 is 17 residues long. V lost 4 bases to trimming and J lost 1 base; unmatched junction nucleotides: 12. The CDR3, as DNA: TGTGCCAGCAGCCTCCGGTGGAGCGGGGGTCCCCAAGAGACCCAGTACTTC. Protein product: CASSLRWSGGPQETQYF. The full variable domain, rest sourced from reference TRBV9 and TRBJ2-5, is DSGVTQTPKHLITATGQRVTLRCSPRSGDLSVYWYQQSLDQGLQFLIQYYNGEERAKGNILERFSAQQFPDLHSELNLSSLELGDSALYFCASSLRWSGGPQETQYFGPGTRLLVL.

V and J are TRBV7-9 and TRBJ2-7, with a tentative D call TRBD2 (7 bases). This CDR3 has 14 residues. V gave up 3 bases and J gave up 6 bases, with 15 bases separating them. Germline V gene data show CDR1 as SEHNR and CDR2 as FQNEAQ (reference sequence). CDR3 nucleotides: TGTGCCAGCAGCTTTGTGGGGGGGCAGAGCGAGCAGTACTTC. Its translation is CASSFVGGQSEQYF.